Below are 5 T cell receptor beta chains sequenced from a single sample in a study of blood T cell repertoires in COVID-19. Profiling relied on immunoSEQ multiplex PCR, and the TCRdb table lists in-frame clones only, not all of them. The table lists fewer than 65,000 clones, more than 80% of them singletons, with about 1.5% in the top ten. The sequencing input was peripheral blood. The receptor source for this set is an elderly woman with acute or convalescent COVID-19.

This clone was counted a single time. The chain is built from TRBV5-1 and TRBJ2-2; D not certain. This CDR3 is 14 amino acids long. The V and J ends lost 5 bases and 3 bases respectively, with 11 bases between them. Looked up from germline, CDR1 is SGHRS and CDR2 is YFSETQ. The DNA of the CDR3 is TGCGCCAGCAGACTCTTCCTGGACACCGGGGAGCTGTTTTTT. It encodes CASRLFLDTGELFF.

The chain links TRBV7-6 to TRBJ1-1; weak D call: TRBD1 (6 bases). The CDR3 loop spans 15 amino acids. Per the germline V gene, CDR1 is SGHVS and CDR2 is FNYEAQ. V gave up 2 bases and J gave up 4 bases, with 14 bases separating them. The CDR3 here is CASSLNAGAVTEAFF. DNA of the CDR3: TGTGCCAGCAGCTTAAATGCGGGGGCGGTCACTGAAGCTTTCTTT. Full variable domain (remainder filled in from reference TRBV7-6 and TRBJ1-1): GAGVSQSPRYKVTKRGQDVALRCDPISGHVSLYWYRQALGQGPEFLTYFNYEAQQDKSGLPNDRFSAERPEGSISTLTIQRTEQRDSAMYRCASSLNAGAVTEAFFGQGTRLTVV.

This rearrangement joins TRBV5-4 to TRBJ2-5; TRBD1 might be the D (6 bases). Germline CDR1 SGHNT, CDR2 YYREEE (reference sequence). The CDR3 contains 13 residues. Between the trimmed V and J ends, which lost 2 bases and 5 bases, there was a span of 10 bases. The CDR3 region has the DNA TGTGCCAGCAGCTTCCAAGGGGGTGAGACCCAGTACTTC. This translates into CASSFQGGETQYF.

V gene TRBV7-9 combines with J gene TRBJ2-7, with 7 bases fitting TRBD1. Germline assignment: CDR1 SEHNR and CDR2 FQNEAQ (reference sequence). The CDR3 is 13 residues long. J gave up 8 bases and V 5 bases, and 9 bases lay outside the gene matches. This chain's CDR3 is CASSLWTGLQQYF. In DNA form, the CDR3 reads TGTGCCAGCAGCCTTTGGACAGGCCTACAGCAGTACTTC.

This rearrangement joins TRBV15 to TRBJ2-5, with 7 nucleotides matching TRBD1. The CDR3 runs to 15 residues. Germline loops: CDR1 LNHNV, CDR2 YYDKDF (reference sequence). J lost 4 bases, V lost 0 bases, and 5 bases had no gene match. Here the CDR3 reads CATSRDMAGGETQYF. For the CDR3, the DNA is TGTGCCACCAGCAGAGATATGGCAGGGGGAGAGACCCAGTACTTC.